A selection of T cell receptor beta chains follows, all from one sample in a study of blood T cell repertoires in COVID-19. Sequencing was performed with immunoSEQ multiplex PCR; in TCRdb, only in-frame clones are kept and a portion is missing. The table lists about 74,000 clones, about 92% of them singletons. The material sequenced was peripheral blood. The receptors originated from a man over 45 with acute or convalescent COVID-19. Both conserved end residues are part of each CDR3. Each record gives: J gene, V gene, D gene, clone size, CDR3 DNA, CDR3 protein. A D gene is named only where the DNA matches it firmly. Some rows mark clone size as missing; the rest say once, few, many or name a class of expanded clone.

TRBJ1-4,TRBV9,TRBD1,once,TGTGCCAGCAGCGTAGGAGGGACAGTTAATGAAAAACTGTTTTTT,CASSVGGTVNEKLFF
TRBJ2-1,TRBV5-1,TRBD2,few,TGCGCCAGCAGCCCGCGAACAGGAAGCGGGGGATACAATGAGCAGTTCTTC,CASSPRTGSGGYNEQFF
TRBJ2-7,TRBV29-1,-,-,TGCAGCGTTGAATTGTCAGGGAATAATGCCTACGAGCAGTACTTC,CSVELSGNNAYEQYF
TRBJ1-5,TRBV7-9,-,-,TGTGCCAGCAGCTTAGGGGGGGGGTTTAATCCCCATTTT,CASSLGGGFNPHF
TRBJ2-3,TRBV10-3,TRBD2,-,TGTGCCACCGGACTAGCGGGAGATACGCAGTATTTT,CATGLAGDTQYF
TRBJ2-3,TRBV6-5,TRBD2,-,TGTGCCAGCAGATTAGCGGGGGGGGGTACAGATACGCAGTATTTT,CASRLAGGGTDTQYF
TRBJ2-1,TRBV5-1,-,-,TGCGCCAGCAGCTTGGGGCCTGAGCAGTTCTTC,CASSLGPEQFF
TRBJ1-2,TRBV7-9,TRBD1,-,TGTGCCAGCAGCGCTCCGGGACAGGGAGTCTACACCTTC,CASSAPGQGVYTF
TRBJ2-7,TRBV3-1/TRBV3-2,-,-,TGTGCCAGCAGCCACTCGTTAGGGCGGGCCGCTTACGAGCAGTACTTC,CASSHSLGRAAYEQYF
TRBJ2-7,TRBV18,-,-,TGTGCCAGCTCAACTACAGGGTGGCCCTCCTACGAGCAGTACTTC,CASSTTGWPSYEQYF
TRBJ2-1,TRBV10-1,TRBD2,once,TGCGCCAGCAGTGACCGTCGGACTAGCGGCCGGGGGGAGCAGTTCTTC,CASSDRRTSGRGEQFF
TRBJ1-6,TRBV11-2,TRBD1,-,TGTGCCAGCAGCTTAGTGGGACAGGGGAATTCACCCCTCCACTTT,CASSLVGQGNSPLHF
TRBJ1-1,TRBV18,TRBD1,once,TGTGCCAGCTCACCCCGGGACAGCATGAACACTGAAGCTTTCTTT,CASSPRDSMNTEAFF
TRBJ2-7,TRBV25-1,TRBD2,-,TGTGCCAGCAGTGCTAGCGGACTAGCACCTTACGAGCAGTACTTC,CASSASGLAPYEQYF
TRBJ1-1,TRBV6-2/TRBV6-3,TRBD1,-,TGTGCCAGCAGTTGGGACAGGAACACTGAAGCTTTCTTT,CASSWDRNTEAFF